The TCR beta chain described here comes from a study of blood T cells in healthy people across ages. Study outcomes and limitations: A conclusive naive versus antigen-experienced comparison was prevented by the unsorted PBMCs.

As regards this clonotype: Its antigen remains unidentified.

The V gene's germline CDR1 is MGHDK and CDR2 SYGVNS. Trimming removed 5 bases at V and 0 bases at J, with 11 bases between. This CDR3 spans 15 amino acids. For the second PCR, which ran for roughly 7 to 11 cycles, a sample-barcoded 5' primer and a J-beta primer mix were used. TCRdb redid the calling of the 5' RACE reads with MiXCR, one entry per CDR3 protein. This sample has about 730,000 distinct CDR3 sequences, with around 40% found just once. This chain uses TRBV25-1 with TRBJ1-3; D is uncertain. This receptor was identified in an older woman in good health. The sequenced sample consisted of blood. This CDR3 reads CASSSLGSSGNTIYF. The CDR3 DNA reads TGTGCCAGCAGTTCGCTTGGGTCCTCTGGAAACACCATATATTTT.